These 21 T cell receptor beta chains were all obtained from the same sample, sequenced in a study of T-cell memory formation after mild COVID-19. TCRdb processed the 5' RACE reads anew with MiXCR; each CDR3 protein has one entry. The data show 75,000 to 95,000 distinct CDR3 sequences, 10% to 15% seen once. Sequencing was carried out using PBMCs or a T cell subset sorted from them (not recorded which). These receptors all come from an adult woman who had mild COVID-19 (a few samples of this study predate the infection). Cell type and time point are not known.

V usage is TRBV5-1 and J usage is TRBJ2-3, with D hard to call. V shed 5 bases and J shed 2 bases, with 18 bases lying between them. The CDR3 has 16 amino acids. CDR1 is SGHRS and CDR2 is YFSETQ in the germline V gene. CDR3 in amino acids: CASSLRQGGHTDTQYF. As DNA, the CDR3 is TGCGCCAGCAGTCTTCGACAAGGCGGTCACACAGATACGCAGTATTTT.

This clonotype showed up just once. The V call is TRBV6-2 or TRBV6-3, the J call TRBJ1-2; 8 nucleotides line up with TRBD1. Germline-derived CDR1 and CDR2 are MNHEY and SVGEGT. The V gene end was trimmed by 5 bases and the J gene end by 5 bases; junction bases not matched to a gene: 7. CDR3 length: 14 amino acids. The CDR3 region is CASSATGEMYGYTF. The CDR3 DNA follows: TGTGCCAGCAGTGCGACAGGGGAAATGTATGGCTACACCTTC.

V and J are TRBV29-1 and TRBJ2-1; 9 bases map to TRBD2. Germline V lookup: CDR1 SQVTM, CDR2 ANQGSEA. J gave up 5 bases and V 3 bases, and 2 bases lay outside the gene matches. The CDR3 contains 13 residues. CDR3 amino acids: CSVDQRGDNEQFF. The CDR3, as DNA: TGCAGCGTTGACCAGCGGGGGGACAATGAGCAGTTCTTC.

The V gene is TRBV6-5, the J gene TRBJ1-5; TRBD1 is a possible D gene (5 bases). Germline V gene lookup returns CDR1 MNHEY and CDR2 SVGAGI. This CDR3 has 14 residues. Trimming left V 6 bases short and J 3 bases short, with 12 bases between. CDR3 sequence: CASRPGMHNQPQHF. The DNA for the CDR3 is TGTGCCAGCAGACCAGGGATGCACAATCAGCCCCAGCATTTT.

The rearrangement uses TRBV29-1 and TRBJ1-1; 7 bases fit TRBD1. The CDR3 extends over 14 amino acids. V shed 7 bases, J shed 3 bases, and the junction held 11 bases outside the gene matches. Germline CDR1 reads SQVTM; CDR2 reads ANQGSEA. The CDR3 coding sequence is TGCAGCGCTGTGACAGGGTGGGATTACACTGAAGCTTTCTTT. Translation: CSAVTGWDYTEAFF. Full variable domain (remainder filled in from reference TRBV29-1 and TRBJ1-1): SAVISQKPSRDICQRGTSLTIQCQVDSQVTMMFWYRQQPGQSLTLIATANQGSEATYESGFVIDKFPISRPNLTFSTLTVSNMSPEDSSIYLCSAVTGWDYTEAFFGQGTRLTVV.

The J gene is TRBJ2-7, the V gene TRBV5-1; 10 bases map to TRBD2. Germline-derived CDR1 and CDR2 are SGHRS and YFSETQ. The CDR3 is made up of 18 amino acids. V shed 0 bases, J shed 2 bases, and the junction held 11 bases outside the gene matches. CDR3 protein: CASSLAPSTSGPTYEQYF. Written as DNA, the CDR3 is TGCGCCAGCAGCTTGGCCCCCTCGACTAGCGGGCCGACCTACGAGCAGTACTTC.

This chain joins TRBV4-1 and TRBJ2-7; 8 nucleotides align to TRBD2. Germline loops: CDR1 MGHRA, CDR2 YSYEKL. The CDR3 extends over 17 amino acids. V shed 1 base and J 1 base; nucleotides not matched to a gene: 9. The CDR3 nucleotides are TGCGCCAGCAGCCAAGTGCCCCCCGCTAGCGGGTCCTACGAGCAGTACTTC. Translating gives CASSQVPPASGSYEQYF.

The CDR3 DNA reads TGTGCCAGCAGTTACTCGAATCTCAGGGGTACGGTTGCCGCGAGGGGACAAGAGACCCAGTACTTC. Its translation is CASSYSNLRGTVAARGQETQYF. This chain joins TRBV6-6 and TRBJ2-5, with D possibly matching TRBD1 (6 bases). Per germline, CDR1 MNHNY and CDR2 SVGAGI (reference sequence). The ends were cut back, 0 bases at V and 2 bases at J, with 31 bases in the middle. The CDR3 runs to 22 residues.

This clonotype was picked up a small number of times. CDR3 amino acids: CASSLRTGVPGELFF. The CDR3 DNA follows: TGTGCCAGCAGTCTCAGGACAGGGGTTCCCGGGGAGCTGTTTTTT. The chain is built from TRBV12-3 or TRBV12-4 and TRBJ2-2; 9 bases agree with TRBD1. Germline trimming cut 5 bases from V and 6 bases from J; bases unmatched to any gene: 7. The CDR3 is 15 amino acids.

This clonotype turned up a few times. This sequence joins TRBV7-9 and TRBJ2-3; 10 bases are a match to TRBD2. The V segment lost 0 bases and the J segment 4 bases; nucleotides outside the gene matches: 10. This CDR3 has 18 residues. Germline CDR1 and CDR2: SEHNR and FQNEAQ (reference sequence). The CDR3 loop reads CASSLASGGAGWPDTQYF. For the CDR3, the DNA is TGTGCCAGCAGCTTAGCCAGCGGGGGGGCCGGATGGCCAGATACGCAGTATTTT.

The genes are TRBV9 and TRBJ2-7, with D hard to call. The germline CDR1 and CDR2 sequences are SGDLS and YYNGEE. This CDR3 is built from 14 residues. V shed 4 bases and J shed 4 bases, with 15 bases lying between them. The CDR3 region is CASSPLASTYEQYF. DNA for the CDR3: TGTGCCAGCAGCCCCCTTGCGTCCACTTACGAGCAGTACTTC.

The rearrangement joins TRBV18 to TRBJ2-3; the D is unclear. The CDR3 extends over 15 amino acids. The V gene lost 6 bases and the J gene lost 6 bases, with 19 bases spanning the gap. CDR1 is KGHSH and CDR2 is LQKENI in the germline V gene. CDR3 DNA sequence: TGTGCCAGCTCGCCATTTACGGACGTAGGGGATACGCAGTATTTT. Translation gives CASSPFTDVGDTQYF.

This rearrangement joins TRBV6-5 to TRBJ1-5; D gene unclear. V was trimmed by 0 bases and J by 0 bases, leaving 6 bases between them. The CDR3 has 15 residues. CDR1 is MNHEY and CDR2 is SVGAGI in the germline V gene. The CDR3 nucleotides are TGTGCCAGCAGTTACTCGCCAAATAGCAATCAGCCCCAGCATTTT. Translated: CASSYSPNSNQPQHF.

This clonotype has just a few counts. V gene TRBV4-1 combines with J gene TRBJ2-3; the D gene could be TRBD1 or TRBD2 (6 bases each). The germline V gene encodes CDR1 MGHRA and CDR2 YSYEKL. The CDR3 is 13 residues long. V was shortened by 4 bases and J by 2 bases, with 7 bases between the two germline ends. The DNA of the CDR3 is TGCGCCAGCAGCCGGGGGGCCACAGATACGCAGTATTTT. It yields the protein CASSRGATDTQYF.

This clonotype was seen a few times. This chain connects TRBV7-9 to TRBJ2-2; 14 bases match TRBD2. CDR3 size: 19 residues. V shed 5 bases and J 6 bases; nucleotides not matched to a gene: 14. In germline, CDR1 is SEHNR, CDR2 FQNEAQ (reference sequence). The CDR3 coding sequence is TGTGCCAGCAGCCCTAGACCGGGACTAGCGGGAGTTATCGCCGGGGAGCTGTTTTTT. It codes for CASSPRPGLAGVIAGELFF.

The rearrangement links TRBV20-1 to TRBJ2-5; D may be TRBD2 (5 bases). The germline V and J ends were trimmed by 0 bases and 7 bases, with 15 bases remaining between them. There are 14 residues in the CDR3. Germline V gene data show CDR1 as DFQATT and CDR2 as SNEGSKA (reference sequence). This chain's CDR3 is CSARDPGPRGTQYF. In nucleotides, the CDR3 is TGCAGTGCTAGAGACCCCGGACCCCGGGGGACCCAGTACTTC.

The chain employs TRBV6-2 or TRBV6-3 and TRBJ2-7; D might be TRBD2 (6 bases). Trimming stripped 5 bases from V and 0 bases from J, with 14 bases between. The CDR3 runs 15 residues. The V gene's germline CDR1 is MNHEY and CDR2 SVGEGT. In DNA, the CDR3 is TGTGCCAGCAGTGGGGGTAGCGGTGACTCCTACGAGCAGTACTTC. Amino acids: CASSGGSGDSYEQYF.

Ten or more counts support this clonotype. The genes are TRBV5-1 and TRBJ2-7; 10 nucleotides match TRBD1. This CDR3 spans 15 amino acids. The trim removed 4 bases at V and 2 bases at J, leaving 6 bases unmatched. CDR1 and CDR2 from the germline V gene are SGHRS and YFSETQ. CDR3 amino acids: CASSGRDRGPYEQYF. CDR3 nucleotide sequence: TGCGCCAGCAGCGGGAGGGACAGGGGCCCCTACGAGCAGTACTTC. Variable domain in full (rest from reference TRBV5-1 and TRBJ2-7): KAGVTQTPRYLIKTRGQQVTLSCSPISGHRSVSWYQQTPGQGLQFLFEYFSETQRNKGNFPGRFSGRQFSNSRSEMNVSTLELGDSALYLCASSGRDRGPYEQYFGPGTRLTVT.

The chain joins TRBV12-3 or TRBV12-4 to TRBJ2-7, with a tentative D call TRBD1 (8 bases). This CDR3 is 15 amino acids long. The germline V and J ends were trimmed by 6 bases and 8 bases, with 23 bases remaining between them. This CDR3 reads CASSQGQGVGGQQYF. CDR3 bases: TGTGCCAGCAGCCAAGGACAGGGCGTGGGAGGGCAGCAGTACTTC.

This clonotype has at least ten counts. J is TRBJ2-7 and V is TRBV29-1, with D unclear. The CDR3 consists of 12 residues. CDR1 SQVTM and CDR2 ANQGSEA come from the germline V gene. The ends were cut back, 2 bases at V and 2 bases at J, with 7 bases in the middle. Here the CDR3 DNA reads TGCAGCGTTGAAATACGGCCCTACGAGCAGTACTTC. It translates to CSVEIRPYEQYF.

This clonotype has a handful of counts. The J gene is TRBJ1-1, the V gene TRBV4-1; no reliable D call. Germline CDR1 and CDR2: MGHRA and YSYEKL. The ends were cut back, 1 base at V and 2 bases at J, with 5 bases in the middle. The CDR3 contains 13 residues. The CDR3 loop is CASSQVGNTEAFF. In DNA, the CDR3 is TGCGCCAGCAGCCAAGTCGGCAACACTGAAGCTTTCTTT.